This TCR beta chain comes out of a study of cytomegalovirus exposure and HLA in healthy donors. Method: immunoSEQ multiplex PCR; TCRdb's copy keeps in-frame clones and lacks some. The sample contains 90,000 to 100,000 clones, approximately 93% of which appear only once. Note on this clone: Its target is not known.

Study-wide results and limits: The listing of 150 to 200 TCR beta chains classed them as cytomegalovirus-associated. TCR sequences were mostly rare, though some public TCRs occurred in many donors. A few chains tied to CMV proved CMV antigen-specific in vitro. The tendency of first-cohort TCR clusters to co-occur in the 100 to 150 validation repertoires was identified by a subsequent analysis.

The receptor's source is a young woman in good health and CMV-seropositive. Source material: PBMCs.

The DNA for the CDR3 is TGTGCCAGCAGTCCCTCCCCTCCAACGGTCTACACCTTC. Protein sequence: CASSPSPPTVYTF. The rearrangement uses TRBV27 and TRBJ1-2; D is unclear. CDR1 MNHEY and CDR2 SMNVEV come from the germline V gene (reference sequence). The CDR3 length is 13 residues. The germline V and J ends were trimmed by 5 bases and 10 bases, with 17 bases remaining between them.